This entry lists 8 T cell receptor beta chains sequenced from one sample in a study of blood T cells in healthy people across ages. A second PCR, run for roughly 7 to 12 cycles, used a sample-barcoded 5' primer plus a J-beta primer mix. TCRdb called the 5' RACE reads again in MiXCR, with one record for every CDR3 protein. The sample carries some 1.4 million distinct CDR3 sequences, approximately 42% recorded once. The sequenced sample was blood. These receptors originate from a woman under 30 in good health.

This chain joins TRBV18 and TRBJ2-3, with TRBD2 matching 9 bases. In germline, CDR1 is KGHSH, CDR2 LQKENI. This CDR3 is built from 15 residues. After removal of 0 bases from V and 6 bases from J, the junction contained 4 bases not matched to a gene. The CDR3 DNA is TGTGCCAGCTCACCACCGGGACTAGCATCGGATACGCAGTATTTT. It encodes CASSPPGLASDTQYF. The full variable domain, rest sourced from reference TRBV18 and TRBJ2-3, is NAGVMQNPRHLVRRRGQEARLRCSPMKGHSHVYWYRQLPEEGLKFMVYLQKENIIDESGMPKERFSAEFPKEGPSILRIQQVVRGDSAAYFCASSPPGLASDTQYFGPGTRLTVL.

This clonotype was observed a few times. V gene TRBV18 combines with J gene TRBJ2-3; a weak D match, TRBD1 (5 bases). Germline-derived CDR1 and CDR2 are KGHSH and LQKENI. V lost 8 bases to trimming and J lost 0 bases, with 12 bases between them. The length of the CDR3 is 14 residues. The CDR3 is CASGQGSSTDTQYF. CDR3 coding DNA: TGTGCCAGCGGCCAGGGTTCAAGCACAGATACGCAGTATTTT.

The chain employs TRBV5-1 and TRBJ2-5; weak D call: TRBD2 (5 bases). Looked up from germline, CDR1 is SGHRS and CDR2 is YFSETQ. With 1 base removed from V and 5 bases from J, the gap between germline ends came to 12 bases. CDR3 size: 14 residues. CDR3 bases: TGCGCCAGCAGCTTGTCTCCCGGGGAGGAGACCCAGTACTTC. Amino acid sequence: CASSLSPGEETQYF. The entire variable domain, with the rest obtained from reference TRBV5-1 and TRBJ2-5, is as follows: KAGVTQTPRYLIKTRGQQVTLSCSPISGHRSVSWYQQTPGQGLQFLFEYFSETQRNKGNFPGRFSGRQFSNSRSEMNVSTLELGDSALYLCASSLSPGEETQYFGPGTRLLVL.

The chain carries TRBV6-1 and TRBJ2-1; 8 positions match TRBD1. There are 16 residues in the CDR3. The germline V gene encodes CDR1 MNHNS and CDR2 SASEGT. The ends lost 8 bases at V and 4 bases at J; junction bases unmatched: 13. CDR3 coding DNA: TGTGCCAGCCCCCTACTCGACAGGGGCCATTACAATGAGCAGTTCTTC. Translated, it gives CASPLLDRGHYNEQFF.

This chain links TRBV6-6 with TRBJ2-2, with no clear D. The germline gives CDR1 MNHNY, CDR2 SVGAGI (reference sequence). Trimming took off 6 bases at V and 3 bases at J, with 14 bases between the two ends. The length of the CDR3 is 15 residues. DNA of the CDR3: TGTGCCAGCAGACTTTCGTCCTACGACACCGGGGAGCTGTTTTTT. Residues: CASRLSSYDTGELFF.

This clonotype appeared a few times. The genes are TRBV12-3 or TRBV12-4 and TRBJ1-4; D is undetermined. This CDR3 comprises 11 residues. With 5 bases removed from V and 6 bases from J, the gap between germline ends came to 4 bases. CDR3 DNA: TGTGCCAGCAGTCCGGATGAAAAACTGTTTTTT. Protein: CASSPDEKLFF.

V gene TRBV20-1 combines with J gene TRBJ2-1, with TRBD1 matching over 9 bases. Germline loops: CDR1 DFQATT, CDR2 SNEGSKA (reference sequence). Trimming at V came to 5 bases and at J to 2 bases, leaving 7 bases not matched to a gene. This CDR3 contains 15 residues. Here the CDR3 reads CSALIGQGTYNEQFF. Written as DNA, the CDR3 is TGCAGTGCTCTAATCGGACAGGGGACCTACAATGAGCAGTTCTTC.

This clonotype was seen more than once but under ten times. The chain combines TRBV10-3 with TRBJ1-6; tentatively, D is TRBD1 (5 bases). Trimming pared 7 bases from V and 7 bases from J, leaving 11 bases between. Germline CDR1 and CDR2: ENHRY and SYGVKD. The CDR3 contains 13 residues. CDR3 sequence reads: CAIKLGQNSPLHF. The CDR3 region has the DNA TGTGCCATCAAACTGGGGCAGAATTCACCCCTCCACTTT.